These 9 T cell receptor beta chains came from one sample sequenced in a study of T cell clones after liver transplantation. Sequencing was performed with immunoSEQ multiplex PCR; in TCRdb, only in-frame clones are kept and a portion is missing. The profile covers 72,000 or so clones, with 83% appearing a single time and 2.5% to 3.5% taken by the ten largest. The source was CD4+ T cells from blood, collected at the 22-month timepoint. Receptors were obtained from a human patient who received a liver transplant. Some T cells may arise from the graft donor.

This clone was seen a few times. The V gene is TRBV4-1, the J gene TRBJ1-5; maybe TRBD1 (5 bases). The CDR3 length is 15 residues. Trimming cost V 0 bases and J 5 bases, with 11 bases left between them. Germline assignment: CDR1 MGHRA and CDR2 YSYEKL. The CDR3 region has the DNA TGCGCCAGCAGCCAAGACGGGGCCGTCTATCAGCCCCAGCATTTT. Residues: CASSQDGAVYQPQHF.

The rearrangement joins TRBV5-1 to TRBJ2-7, with 10 bases lining up with TRBD1. Looked up from germline, CDR1 is SGHRS and CDR2 is YFSETQ. V dropped 1 base and J dropped 5; count of bases not matched to a gene: 9. This CDR3 has 16 amino acids. Written as DNA, the CDR3 is TGCGCCAGCAGCTTGTTGGCGGGACAGGGGAGGGACGAGCAGTACTTC. Protein: CASSLLAGQGRDEQYF.

The chain links TRBV7-3 to TRBJ1-2, with D hard to call. In germline, CDR1 is SGHTA, CDR2 FQGTGA. The CDR3 extends over 13 amino acids. The V gene lost 0 bases and the J gene lost 6 bases, with 8 bases spanning the gap. CDR3 in amino acids: CASSLTPEDGYTF. The CDR3 region has the DNA TGTGCCAGCAGCTTAACCCCGGAGGATGGCTACACCTTC.

The CDR3: CASSLVDTYGYTF. The DNA for the CDR3 is TGTGCCAGCAGCTTAGTGGACACGTATGGCTACACCTTC. The V and J genes are TRBV7-9 and TRBJ1-2, with D perhaps matching TRBD1 (5 bases). V lost 1 base and J 5 bases, leaving 8 bases between the germline ends. CDR1 and CDR2 (germline): SEHNR, FQNEAQ (reference sequence). The CDR3 runs to 13 residues.

The chain carries TRBV28 and TRBJ1-1; D not resolved. Germline assignment: CDR1 MDHEN and CDR2 SYDVKM. The CDR3 has 12 residues. V was clipped by 4 bases and J by 10 bases, with 13 bases between them. As DNA, the CDR3 is TGTGCCAGCAGTTCCATGTGGAAGGGAGCTTTCTTT. Translating gives CASSSMWKGAFF.

The chain links TRBV11-2 to TRBJ1-6; D is undetermined. The germline V gene has CDR1 SGHAT and CDR2 FQNNGV. V was clipped by 2 bases and J by 6 bases, with 8 bases between them. The CDR3 extends over 14 amino acids. The CDR3 region has the DNA TGTGCCAGCAGCTTAATCCCCCTTAATTCACCCCTCCACTTT. Translation: CASSLIPLNSPLHF.

This clone was recorded a few times. The chain is built from TRBV4-2 and TRBJ2-7; D is ambiguous. Trimming stripped 10 bases from V and 6 bases from J, with 16 bases between. The CDR3 extends over 12 amino acids. Germline values: CDR1 LGHNA, CDR2 YNFKEQ. This chain's CDR3 is CATGTVNGEQYF. In DNA form, the CDR3 reads TGTGCCACCGGCACCGTCAACGGCGAGCAGTACTTC.

The genes are TRBV18 and TRBJ1-3; no clear D. V lost 3 bases and J 0 bases, leaving 15 bases between the germline ends. The germline gives CDR1 KGHSH, CDR2 LQKENI. CDR3 length: 17 amino acids. In nucleotides, the CDR3 is TGTGCCAGCTCACCCCTCGCGGTTACCGACTCTGGAAACACCATATATTTT. It is translated as CASSPLAVTDSGNTIYF. Looking up the rest from reference TRBV18 and TRBJ1-3 gives the full variable domain: NAGVMQNPRHLVRRRGQEARLRCSPMKGHSHVYWYRQLPEEGLKFMVYLQKENIIDESGMPKERFSAEFPKEGPSILRIQQVVRGDSAAYFCASSPLAVTDSGNTIYFGEGSWLTVV.

V is TRBV19 and J is TRBJ1-2; the D gene is possibly TRBD1 (6 bases). The V gene lost 7 bases and the J gene lost 9 bases, with 21 bases spanning the gap. This CDR3 comprises 14 residues. CDR1 is LNHDA, CDR2 SQIVND, per germline (reference sequence). CDR3 amino acids: CASTMTSGGGSYTF. The CDR3 nucleotides read TGTGCCAGTACTATGACCTCGGGGGGCGGGAGCTACACCTTC.